The 25 T cell receptor beta chains below come from one sample, sequenced in a study of identical twins. MiXCR, run by TCRdb on the 5' RACE reads, gives a single entry per CDR3 protein. The table shows 400,000 to 550,000 distinct CDR3 sequences, with 14% occurring only once. This sample also belongs to another study, concerning yellow fever vaccine responses in identical twins.

The sequenced sample was CD4+ T cells sorted from blood. Receptor source: a woman aged 18-35 years in good health.

As DNA, the CDR3 is TGCAGCGTTGAAGGGGCTTCTACCTACAATGAGCAGTTCTTC. Translating gives CSVEGASTYNEQFF. The chain uses TRBV29-1 and TRBJ2-1; D uncertain. Germline V gives CDR1 SQVTM, CDR2 ANQGSEA. This CDR3 comprises 14 residues. V gave up 1 base and J gave up 2 bases, with 9 bases separating them.

This clonotype was picked up a small number of times. V usage is TRBV9 and J usage is TRBJ1-2; TRBD1 agrees at 8 bases. J gave up 6 bases and V 3 bases, and 7 bases lay outside the gene matches. CDR3 length: 14 residues. Per the germline V gene, CDR1 is SGDLS and CDR2 is YYNGEE. The CDR3 DNA is TGTGCCAGCAGCGCCCGACAGGGGATGAATGGCTACACCTTC. Its translation: CASSARQGMNGYTF.

The rearrangement uses TRBV7-2 and TRBJ2-4, with TRBD2 matching over 11 bases. Germline assignment: CDR1 SGHTA and CDR2 FQGNSA. This CDR3 comprises 14 residues. The V and J ends lost 6 bases and 7 bases, in that order; junction bases with no gene match: 5. This CDR3 reads CASSHRTSGNIQYF. The CDR3 DNA reads as TGTGCCAGCAGTCATCGGACTAGCGGGAACATTCAGTACTTC.

The sample holds a few counts of this clonotype. The V call is TRBV18, the J call TRBJ2-7; tentatively, D is TRBD1 or TRBD2 (5 bases each). Germline V lookup: CDR1 KGHSH, CDR2 LQKENI. The length of the CDR3 is 15 residues. V shed 2 bases and J shed 0 bases, with 11 bases lying between them. CDR3: CASSPEGLGSYEQYF. Written as DNA, the CDR3 is TGTGCCAGCTCACCAGAGGGGCTCGGCTCCTACGAGCAGTACTTC.

The V gene is TRBV20-1, the J gene TRBJ2-7; 7 nucleotides align to TRBD1. The CDR3 contains 13 residues. V dropped 3 bases and J dropped 1; count of bases not matched to a gene: 3. Germline lookup yields CDR1 DFQATT and CDR2 SNEGSKA (reference sequence). The CDR3 nucleotides are TGCAGTGCTAGTGCGGACAGGTCCTACGAGCAGTACTTC. This translates into CSASADRSYEQYF.

In this sample, this clonotype turned up many times. The V call is TRBV5-1, the J call TRBJ2-7; D might be TRBD1 (5 bases). This CDR3 comprises 13 residues. CDR1 and CDR2 (germline): SGHRS, YFSETQ. Trimming removed 2 bases from V and 3 bases from J, with 9 bases in between. The CDR3, as DNA: TGCGCCAGCAGCTTAGCGACAGACTACGAGCAGTACTTC. Its protein is CASSLATDYEQYF.

This chain connects TRBV18 to TRBJ1-1; maybe TRBD1 (6 bases). Deletions cut 4 bases from V and 0 bases from J, with 9 bases between. This CDR3 has 14 amino acids. CDR1 is KGHSH, CDR2 LQKENI, per germline. CDR3 region: CASSRTEVNTEAFF. The CDR3 bases are TGTGCCAGCTCACGGACAGAAGTGAACACTGAAGCTTTCTTT.

The rearrangement joins TRBV20-1 to TRBJ2-1, with D unresolved. V shed 0 bases and J shed 9 bases, with 12 bases lying between them. Germline CDR1 DFQATT, CDR2 SNEGSKA (reference sequence). The CDR3 totals 13 residues. As DNA, the CDR3 is TGCAGTGCTAGAGATCTAGGAAAAAGTGAGCAGTTCTTC. Residues: CSARDLGKSEQFF.

The chain combines TRBV4-3 with TRBJ2-6; D remains ambiguous. CDR3 length: 16 residues. V dropped 0 bases and J dropped 1 base, with 7 bases sitting between them. Germline lookup yields CDR1 LGHNA and CDR2 YSLEER. The CDR3, as DNA: TGCGCCAGCAGCCAAGACGCCCCTTCTGGGGCCAACGTCCTGACTTTC. It specifies CASSQDAPSGANVLTF.

This clonotype has more than one count but fewer than ten. V is TRBV12-3 or TRBV12-4 and J is TRBJ1-2, with a weak D call TRBD1 (6 bases). V lost 5 bases and J lost 2, with 12 bases in between. This CDR3 has 14 residues. The CDR3 DNA reads as TGTGCCAGCAGTGCACGGGGGCTCAACTATGGCTACACCTTC. Amino acids: CASSARGLNYGYTF.

V usage is TRBV20-1 and J usage is TRBJ2-1; 13 bases line up with TRBD2. The CDR3 extends over 19 amino acids. J gave up 4 bases and V 5 bases, and 17 bases lay outside the gene matches. From germline, CDR1 is DFQATT and CDR2 SNEGSKA (reference sequence). The CDR3 loop reads CSAPSFGSGTSGVYNEQFF. DNA of the CDR3: TGCAGTGCTCCGTCATTCGGGAGCGGGACTAGCGGGGTTTACAATGAGCAGTTCTTC.

V is TRBV20-1 and J is TRBJ2-1; D is unresolved. Trimming stripped 1 base from V and 1 base from J, with 8 bases between. Germline V lookup: CDR1 DFQATT, CDR2 SNEGSKA (reference sequence). This CDR3 comprises 14 residues. CDR3 residues: CSARVAVSYNEQFF. The DNA for the CDR3 is TGCAGTGCTAGAGTCGCAGTGTCCTACAATGAGCAGTTCTTC.

The chain has TRBV20-1 and TRBJ2-3, with 8 positions matching TRBD1. CDR1 is DFQATT and CDR2 is SNEGSKA in the germline V gene (reference sequence). This CDR3 region has 12 residues. CDR3 nucleotide sequence: TGCAGAGCAGGGGGCCCCGGGGATACGCAGTATTTT. This sequence encodes CRAGGPGDTQYF.

J is TRBJ2-7 and V is TRBV11-2; 9 nucleotides match TRBD2. Germline V lookup: CDR1 SGHAT, CDR2 FQNNGV. The CDR3 contains 15 residues. V shed 4 bases and J 2 bases; nucleotides not matched to a gene: 6. CDR3 nucleotide sequence: TGTGCCAGCAGCTCGGCTAGCGGGGCTCCCTACGAGCAGTACTTC. Residues: CASSSASGAPYEQYF.

This clonotype was found a few times. The genes are TRBV5-5 and TRBJ2-7; 15 positions match TRBD2. CDR3 length: 16 amino acids. Germline values: CDR1 SGHKS, CDR2 YYEKEE (reference sequence). V was clipped by 4 bases and J by 2 bases; unmatched bases: 4. CDR3 residues: CASSLGLAGGTYEQYF. CDR3 nucleotides: TGTGCCAGCAGCCTGGGACTAGCGGGAGGAACCTACGAGCAGTACTTC. The full variable domain, with the rest looked up from reference TRBV5-5 and TRBJ2-7, is DAGVTQSPTHLIKTRGQQVTLRCSPISGHKSVSWYQQVLGQGPQFIFQYYEKEERGRGNFPDRFSARQFPNYSSELNVNALLLGDSALYLCASSLGLAGGTYEQYFGPGTRLTVT.

This clonotype was counted a few times. This chain uses TRBV20-1 with TRBJ2-5; D unresolved. The V end lost 2 bases, the J end lost 4 bases, and 8 bases lay between the germline ends. Germline V CDR1 and CDR2: DFQATT, SNEGSKA (reference sequence). CDR3 length equals 12 residues. The CDR3 DNA reads TGCAGTGCTAGACGGTTTGGAGAGACCCAGTACTTC. Translation gives CSARRFGETQYF.

This clonotype was seen more than once but under ten times. The rearrangement links TRBV5-1 to TRBJ2-7; D assignment may be TRBD1 or TRBD2 (6 bases each). This CDR3 has 15 amino acids. Trimming shortened V by 1 base and J by 5 bases, and 16 bases separated the two germline ends. Germline lookup yields CDR1 SGHRS and CDR2 YFSETQ. The CDR3 region has the DNA TGCGCCAGCAGCTTGAGTCCGGGGGCGAGGGACGAGCAGTACTTC. The encoded protein is CASSLSPGARDEQYF.

This chain joins TRBV24-1 and TRBJ2-1, with D unresolved. The ends were cut back, 4 bases at V and 0 bases at J, with 15 bases in the middle. There are 17 residues in the CDR3. Germline CDR1 and CDR2: KGHDR and SFDVKD. DNA of the CDR3: TGTGCCACCAGTGACCCCTATACTTCTGGCTCCTACAATGAGCAGTTCTTC. This codes for CATSDPYTSGSYNEQFF.

This clonotype has only a few counts. The chain carries TRBV29-1 and TRBJ2-2, with 8 positions matching TRBD2. Germline CDR1 is SQVTM and CDR2 is ANQGSEA. V trimming: 7 bases; J trimming: 3 bases; junction bases outside the gene matches: 28. This CDR3 region has 21 residues. The CDR3 sequence: CSELKPGHQLAGRNDTGELFF. The DNA of the CDR3 is TGCAGCGAGCTTAAACCGGGACATCAATTAGCGGGAAGAAACGACACCGGGGAGCTGTTTTTT.

J is TRBJ2-7 and V is TRBV20-1; 10 bases are a match to TRBD2. The germline gives CDR1 DFQATT, CDR2 SNEGSKA (reference sequence). The length of the CDR3 is 17 residues. V shed 2 bases, J shed 3 bases, and the junction held 13 bases outside the gene matches. CDR3 in DNA: TGCAGTGCTAGATCCCTAGCGGGAGTTTCGAGCGTCTACGAGCAGTACTTC. This gives the protein CSARSLAGVSSVYEQYF.

This clonotype was detected many times. V usage is TRBV12-3 or TRBV12-4 and J usage is TRBJ2-7; 9 nucleotides match TRBD2. V lost 5 bases to trimming and J lost 2 bases; unmatched junction nucleotides: 4. The CDR3 has 14 amino acids. The CDR3 DNA follows: TGTGCCAGCAGTAAGACTAGCGGAACCTACGAGCAGTACTTC. Translating gives CASSKTSGTYEQYF.

In this sample, this clonotype turned up a few times. The genes are TRBV28 and TRBJ1-2; D not resolved. V gave up 8 bases and J gave up 6 bases, with 16 bases separating them. The germline gives CDR1 MDHEN, CDR2 SYDVKM. The CDR3 is 13 residues long. The CDR3 region has the DNA TGTGCCAGCCGGGTGGGTGTGGACGATGGCTACACCTTC. Its translation is CASRVGVDDGYTF.

Written as DNA, the CDR3 is TGCGCCAGCAGAGGCGGGACTAGCGGAAACTACGAGCAGTACTTC. Translated: CASRGGTSGNYEQYF. The V call is TRBV5-1, the J call TRBJ2-7, with TRBD2 identical over 11 bases. This CDR3 region has 15 residues. V lost 5 bases and J lost 3; bases outside the gene matches: 7. Per the germline V gene, CDR1 is SGHRS and CDR2 is YFSETQ. Full variable domain (outside the CDR3, taken from reference TRBV5-1 and TRBJ2-7): KAGVTQTPRYLIKTRGQQVTLSCSPISGHRSVSWYQQTPGQGLQFLFEYFSETQRNKGNFPGRFSGRQFSNSRSEMNVSTLELGDSALYLCASRGGTSGNYEQYFGPGTRLTVT.

The CDR3 nucleotides read TGTGCCAGCAGTGTAACAGGGGGAGGCTACGAGCAGTACTTC. Its translation: CASSVTGGGYEQYF. J is TRBJ2-7 and V is TRBV2, with 8 bases fitting TRBD1. V gave up 4 bases and J gave up 3 bases; unmatched junction bases: 5. There are 14 residues in the CDR3. The germline V gene has CDR1 SNHLY and CDR2 FYNNEI.

This chain connects TRBV7-9 to TRBJ1-6; a weak D match, TRBD1 (6 bases). This CDR3 spans 15 amino acids. V was cut by 0 bases and J by 10 bases, with 13 bases left in between. Germline CDR1 and CDR2: SEHNR and FQNEAQ (reference sequence). The chain's CDR3 is CASSLASRGDSPLHF. The CDR3, as DNA: TGTGCCAGCAGCTTAGCAAGCAGGGGTGACTCACCCCTCCACTTT.